The sequence of this T cell receptor beta chain was determined in a study of blood T cell repertoires in COVID-19. Background on the study: The United States, Italy and Spain provided the acute and convalescent COVID-19 samples. Sources were T cells, B-cell-depleted T cells, or PBMCs; the material itself was cDNA or gDNA.

Authors' processing steps: Estimation of nucleated cell counts was performed using reference gene primer amplification. The repertoire was sequenced with immunoSEQ multiplex PCR; TCRdb's copy has only in-frame clones and lacks some. V, J and clone size are those of that table, while D and trimming were read from the DNA. The data contain some 250,000 clones, roughly 90% of them seen just once; the ten biggest clones take up around 1.8%. V shed 1 base and J 6 bases; nucleotides not matched to a gene: 2. The length of the CDR3 is 15 residues. Germline CDR1 and CDR2: MGHRA and YSYEKL. J is TRBJ2-2 and V is TRBV4-1, with 10 nucleotides matching TRBD2. This receptor was taken from a man in his thirties or forties with active or convalescent COVID-19. Sequencing was carried out using peripheral blood. CDR3 in DNA: TGCGCCAGCAGCCAAGGAAGCGGGGGGGCCGGGGAGCTGTTTTTT. Its translation is CASSQGSGGAGELFF.